The 21 T cell receptor beta chains listed next were all sequenced from one sample in a study of cytomegalovirus exposure and HLA in healthy donors. The PCR employed 60 Vbeta primers together with 13 Jbeta primers. Assay used: immunoSEQ multiplex PCR; TCRdb lists only in-frame clones, some missing. The sample carries a few hundred thousand clones, 80% to 90% recorded once. Sequencing used PBMCs. The receptors stem from a woman in her forties in good health and CMV-seropositive.

The chain uses TRBV28 and TRBJ1-5; 10 nucleotides match TRBD1. Germline V CDR1 and CDR2: MDHEN, SYDVKM. After removal of 3 bases from V and 6 bases from J, the junction contained 5 bases not matched to a gene. The CDR3 sequence is 15 residues long. The CDR3 DNA reads as TGTGCCAGCAGTTTGGGACAGGGGTTGTCTCAGCCCCAGCATTTT. It specifies CASSLGQGLSQPQHF.

The rearrangement links TRBV6-1 to TRBJ2-7; the match to TRBD1 covers 9 bases. J lost 0 bases, V lost 4 bases, and 4 bases had no gene match. The CDR3 contains 15 residues. Germline CDR1 is MNHNS and CDR2 is SASEGT. The CDR3 DNA reads TGTGCCAGCAGTGTAAGACAGGGGGGCTCCTACGAGCAGTACTTC. Translation gives CASSVRQGGSYEQYF.

The CDR3 region is CASSLQGAGYTF. CDR3 DNA: TGTGCCAGCAGTCTACAGGGGGCTGGCTACACCTTC. The V and J genes are TRBV28 and TRBJ1-2; 9 positions match TRBD1. V lost 5 bases, J lost 7 bases, and 2 bases stayed unmatched. The CDR3 has 12 residues. Germline CDR1 reads MDHEN; CDR2 reads SYDVKM.

This chain links TRBV5-6 with TRBJ2-5; 7 bases fit TRBD1. Germline V gene data show CDR1 as SGHDT and CDR2 as YYEEEE. This CDR3 region has 15 residues. The V gene end was trimmed by 0 bases and the J gene end by 3 bases; junction bases not matched to a gene: 5. DNA for the CDR3: TGTGCCAGCAGCTTGGGGCCGGACAGGAAAGAGACCCAGTACTTC. Its translation: CASSLGPDRKETQYF.

The chain combines TRBV19 with TRBJ1-5, with D perhaps matching TRBD1 (5 bases). CDR3 length: 14 amino acids. The V gene's germline CDR1 is LNHDA and CDR2 SQIVND (reference sequence). V shed 7 bases and J shed 0 bases, with 10 bases lying between them. The CDR3 nucleotides read TGTGCCAGTAACCAGGGTGATAGCAATCAGCCCCAGCATTTT. Amino acid sequence: CASNQGDSNQPQHF.

J is TRBJ1-3 and V is TRBV6-4, with 8 bases aligning to TRBD1. Germline CDR1 MRHNA, CDR2 SNTAGT. Germline trimming cut 5 bases from V and 1 base from J; bases unmatched to any gene: 4. The CDR3 runs to 15 residues. The CDR3 DNA reads TGTGCCAGCAGTCCCCGGACAGGGTCTGGAAACACCATATATTTT. This gives the protein CASSPRTGSGNTIYF.

This clone was counted once. The rearrangement joins TRBV19 to TRBJ1-6, with TRBD1 matching 11 bases. The CDR3 has 15 amino acids. CDR1 is LNHDA, CDR2 SQIVND, per germline (reference sequence). With V trimmed by 6 bases and J by 10 bases, 8 bases remained unmatched. The CDR3 region has the DNA TGTGCCAGTAGGGCGGGACAGGGGGGTCTATCACCCCTCCACTTT. It is translated as CASRAGQGGLSPLHF.

The V and J genes are TRBV30 and TRBJ1-3; D unclear. The CDR3 covers 14 residues. Trimming removed 5 bases from V and 1 base from J, with 12 bases in between. Germline V gives CDR1 GTSNPN, CDR2 SVGIG (reference sequence). CDR3 in DNA: TGTGCCTGGGGGAGCGGAGTGTCTGGAAACACCATATATTTT. Residues: CAWGSGVSGNTIYF.

The V call is TRBV30, the J call TRBJ2-3, with TRBD2 matching 7 bases. V shed 0 bases, J shed 2 bases, and the junction held 5 bases outside the gene matches. Germline V CDR1 and CDR2: GTSNPN, SVGIG (reference sequence). The CDR3 has 15 residues. CDR3 nucleotides: TGTGCCTGGAGTGTCCTAGCGGTATTCACAGATACGCAGTATTTT. Its protein is CAWSVLAVFTDTQYF.

The chain links TRBV7-3 to TRBJ1-5; a possible D gene is TRBD1 (6 bases). Germline V gene sequence: CDR1 SGHTA, CDR2 FQGTGA. The V end lost 5 bases, the J end lost 4 bases, and 9 bases lay between the germline ends. There are 13 residues in the CDR3. The CDR3 region has the DNA TGTGCCAGCAGCGTCGGGACAAATCAGCCCCAGCATTTT. Translating gives CASSVGTNQPQHF.

The chain employs TRBV11-3 and TRBJ1-3, with a tentative D call TRBD1 (5 bases). V was shortened by 1 base and J by 0 bases, with 13 bases between the two germline ends. Germline V gives CDR1 SGHNT, CDR2 YENEEA. The CDR3 contains 17 residues. The CDR3 nucleotides read TGTGCCAGCAGCTTAGGTTCAGACAGAAGCTCTGGAAACACCATATATTTT. This sequence encodes CASSLGSDRSSGNTIYF. Full variable domain (outside the CDR3, taken from reference TRBV11-3 and TRBJ1-3): EAGVVQSPRYKIIEKKQPVAFWCNPISGHNTLYWYLQNLGQGPELLIRYENEEAVDDSQLPKDRFSAERLKGVDSTLKIQPAELGDSAVYLCASSLGSDRSSGNTIYFGEGSWLTVV.

J is TRBJ2-7 and V is TRBV7-8, with D possibly being TRBD2 (5 bases). The germline gives CDR1 SGHVS, CDR2 FQNEAQ. Trimming took off 5 bases at V and 6 bases at J, with 17 bases between the two ends. The CDR3 sequence is 14 residues long. The CDR3 DNA reads TGTGCCAGCAGCGACCGGCGGGTCTCTGTCGAGCAGTACTTC. Protein sequence: CASSDRRVSVEQYF.

The gene calls are TRBV7-2 and TRBJ2-1; tentative D call: TRBD2 (5 bases). CDR1 and CDR2 from the germline V gene are SGHTA and FQGNSA. The CDR3 sequence is 15 residues long. Trimming pared 1 base from V and 11 bases from J, leaving 18 bases between. Here the CDR3 reads CASSLDGVGLGKQFF. The CDR3 DNA sequence: TGTGCCAGCAGCTTAGACGGAGTTGGACTCGGGAAGCAGTTCTTC.

This clone has a single count. This rearrangement joins TRBV27 to TRBJ2-3; TRBD2 matches 10 bases. Losses at the gene ends were 0 bases for V and 3 bases for J; bases not matched to a gene: 6. The CDR3 loop spans 17 amino acids. Germline V gene data show CDR1 as MNHEY and CDR2 as SMNVEV (reference sequence). CDR3 loop: CASSLSGAGGPTDTQYF. Here the CDR3 DNA reads TGTGCCAGCAGTTTATCGGGAGCGGGAGGGCCGACAGATACGCAGTATTTT.

The chain uses TRBV19 and TRBJ1-1; D might be TRBD1 (5 bases). The CDR3 runs to 11 residues. Germline V gene data show CDR1 as LNHDA and CDR2 as SQIVND (reference sequence). Trimming removed 10 bases at V and 4 bases at J, with 10 bases between. CDR3 DNA sequence: TGTGCCATTTGGAGGGGCACTGAAGCTTTCTTT. Protein product: CAIWRGTEAFF.

This rearrangement joins TRBV7-2 to TRBJ2-1; D gene ambiguous. Trimming left V 2 bases short and J 8 bases short, with 7 bases between. The germline CDR1 and CDR2 sequences are SGHTA and FQGNSA. The CDR3 has 12 amino acids. In nucleotides, the CDR3 is TGTGCCAGCAGCTTACAGGTCGATGAGCAGTTCTTC. Its translation is CASSLQVDEQFF. Variable domain in full (rest from reference TRBV7-2 and TRBJ2-1): GAGVSQSPSNKVTEKGKDVELRCDPISGHTALYWYRQSLGQGLEFLIYFQGNSAPDKSGLPSDRFSAERTGGSVSTLTIQRTQQEDSAVYLCASSLQVDEQFFGPGTRLTVL.

The chain is built from TRBV28 and TRBJ2-1, with 9 nucleotides matching TRBD2. Losses at the gene ends were 8 bases for V and 1 base for J; bases not matched to a gene: 6. Germline V gene sequence: CDR1 MDHEN, CDR2 SYDVKM. This CDR3 region has 15 residues. CDR3 in amino acids: CASLGGRASYNEQFF. Here the CDR3 DNA reads TGTGCCAGCCTCGGCGGGAGGGCGTCCTACAATGAGCAGTTCTTC.

The genes are TRBV25-1 and TRBJ1-1, with D hard to call. V lost 1 base and J lost 1, with 10 bases in between. From germline, CDR1 is MGHDK and CDR2 SYGVNS. The CDR3 spans 15 residues. The CDR3 protein is CASSESGPPNTEAFF. As DNA, the CDR3 is TGTGCCAGCAGTGAATCTGGGCCCCCGAACACTGAAGCTTTCTTT.

The chain links TRBV5-1 to TRBJ1-5; maybe TRBD1 (5 bases). Trimming shortened V by 0 bases and J by 2 bases, and 6 bases separated the two germline ends. Germline V gene data show CDR1 as SGHRS and CDR2 as YFSETQ. The CDR3 sequence is 14 residues long. CDR3 nucleotides: TGCGCCAGCAGCTTGGGGGGGGGCAATCAGCCCCAGCATTTT. Its translation: CASSLGGGNQPQHF.

The V gene is TRBV5-1, the J gene TRBJ2-7; 9 bases agree with TRBD1. Germline-derived CDR1 and CDR2 are SGHRS and YFSETQ. V lost 2 bases, J lost 5 bases, and 5 bases stayed unmatched. The CDR3 consists of 14 residues. In nucleotides, the CDR3 is TGCGCCAGCAGCTTCGGACAGGGGCGGAACGAGCAGTACTTC. It is translated as CASSFGQGRNEQYF.

The V call is TRBV28, the J call TRBJ1-4; D call uncertain. The ends were cut back, 3 bases at V and 7 bases at J, with 9 bases in the middle. The V gene's germline CDR1 is MDHEN and CDR2 SYDVKM. The CDR3 covers 13 residues. DNA of the CDR3: TGTGCCAGCAGTTTGGGAGGGAGTGAAAAACTGTTTTTT. This codes for CASSLGGSEKLFF.